This entry lists 25 T cell receptor beta chains sequenced from one sample in a study of blood T cell repertoires in COVID-19 (dated by TCRdb to the early 2020s). Library creation used the immunoSEQ multiplex PCR assay. This immuneACCESS table, as held by TCRdb, lists in-frame sequences with V and J called but not all clones. Of the missing ones, under half trace to an unresolved V gene in checked studies; the others have no known cause. Here the sample has some 100,000 clones; more than 75% occur a single time. The ten biggest clones cover around 10% of the sample. The material sequenced was peripheral blood. These receptors originate from a woman in her 30s with acute or convalescent COVID-19.

This chain links TRBV4-2 with TRBJ1-4, with 9 bases that match TRBD1. The V gene end was trimmed by 0 bases and the J gene end by 0 bases; junction bases not matched to a gene: 5. Germline CDR1 reads LGHNA; CDR2 reads YNFKEQ. This CDR3 has 18 residues. The DNA of the CDR3 is TGTGCCAGCAGCCAAGATCTTCGGGACAGGGCAACTAATGAAAAACTGTTTTTT. Translating gives CASSQDLRDRATNEKLFF.

The J gene is TRBJ2-5, the V gene TRBV2, with D maybe TRBD1 (6 bases). The CDR3 extends over 14 amino acids. Germline CDR1 SNHLY, CDR2 FYNNEI. Trimming took off 7 bases at V and 5 bases at J, with 17 bases between the two ends. The CDR3 sequence is CASKQGFFVETQYF. In DNA, the CDR3 is TGTGCCAGCAAGCAGGGGTTCTTCGTTGAGACCCAGTACTTC.

A word on this clone: Within the sample, other DNA sequences also encode this same CDR3. The chain joins TRBV6-5 to TRBJ1-5, with D perhaps TRBD1 (6 bases). Germline CDR1 is MNHEY and CDR2 is SVGAGI. There are 13 residues in the CDR3. V was pared by 5 bases and J by 1 base, with 6 bases between. CDR3 bases: TGTGCCAGCAGTAGGGGGAGCAATCAGCCCCAGCATTTT. Its protein product is CASSRGSNQPQHF.

This clone has a single count. V gene TRBV5-8 combines with J gene TRBJ2-3; possible D gene TRBD2, 6 bases. CDR1 is SGHTS, CDR2 YDEGEE, per germline. The V end lost 0 bases, the J end lost 3 bases, and 11 bases lay between the germline ends. The CDR3 totals 15 residues. The CDR3 region is CASSLELAVTDTQYF. CDR3 coding DNA: TGTGCCAGCAGCTTGGAACTAGCTGTGACAGATACGCAGTATTTT.

The gene calls are TRBV5-4 and TRBJ1-2; D uncertain. Trimming took 2 bases from V and 7 from J, leaving 9 bases between them. This CDR3 has 12 residues. The germline CDR1 and CDR2 sequences are SGHNT and YYREEE (reference sequence). This CDR3 is CASSLGGFGYTF. The CDR3 bases are TGTGCCAGCAGCTTAGGAGGGTTTGGCTACACCTTC.

The chain is built from TRBV7-2 and TRBJ1-6; 8 positions agree with TRBD1. This CDR3 region has 18 residues. With V trimmed by 6 bases and J by 2 bases, 12 bases remained unmatched. From germline, CDR1 is SGHTA and CDR2 FQGNSA. The CDR3 spells CASSFRMTGVTYNSPLHF. For the CDR3, the DNA is TGTGCCAGCAGTTTCCGGATGACAGGGGTGACCTATAATTCACCCCTCCACTTT.

The rearrangement links TRBV7-9 to TRBJ2-1; D is possibly TRBD1 (5 bases). The CDR3 sequence is 14 residues long. The V gene's germline CDR1 is SEHNR and CDR2 FQNEAQ (reference sequence). V lost 7 bases and J 5 bases, leaving 15 bases between the germline ends. CDR3 DNA: TGTGCCAGCATCAATTACGACAGCCACAATGAGCAGTTCTTC. It yields the protein CASINYDSHNEQFF.

The V call is TRBV28, the J call TRBJ1-4; the D gene is possibly TRBD1 (6 bases). Germline-derived CDR1 and CDR2 are MDHEN and SYDVKM. Trimming stripped 4 bases from V and 8 bases from J, with 14 bases between. This CDR3 has 14 residues. CDR3 region: CASSSNRVGEKLFF. CDR3 sequence (DNA): TGTGCCAGCAGTTCCAACAGGGTCGGCGAAAAACTGTTTTTT.

This clone has only a few counts. This chain connects TRBV28 to TRBJ1-5, with 12 bases lining up with TRBD1. V trimming: 6 bases; J trimming: 6 bases; junction bases outside the gene matches: 18. CDR3 length: 19 amino acids. Germline V gene sequence: CDR1 MDHEN, CDR2 SYDVKM. This CDR3 reads CASRATPGQGAVRFQPQHF. The DNA for the CDR3 is TGTGCCAGCAGAGCTACTCCGGGACAGGGGGCAGTTCGATTTCAGCCCCAGCATTTT.

The V call is TRBV10-2, the J call TRBJ1-1; TRBD1 matches 11 bases. CDR1 WSHSY and CDR2 SAAADI come from the germline V gene. The length of the CDR3 is 14 residues. The trim removed 7 bases at V and 5 bases at J, leaving 6 bases unmatched. CDR3 nucleotide sequence: TGCGCCAGCACCCTGGGACAGGGGGTTACTGAAGCTTTCTTT. Protein: CASTLGQGVTEAFF.

This sequence joins TRBV28 and TRBJ2-7; D unclear. The CDR3 runs 12 residues. Trimming stripped 8 bases from V and 4 bases from J, with 12 bases between. The germline V gene has CDR1 MDHEN and CDR2 SYDVKM. CDR3 residues: CASGLTVYEQYF. For the CDR3, the DNA is TGTGCCAGCGGCTTAACAGTTTACGAGCAGTACTTC. Combining the CDR3 with reference TRBV28 and TRBJ2-7 gives the whole variable domain DVKVTQSSRYLVKRTGEKVFLECVQDMDHENMFWYRQDPGLGLRLIYFSYDVKMKEKGDIPEGYSVSREKKERFSLILESASTNQTSMYLCASGLTVYEQYFGPGTRLTVT.

The chain links TRBV7-6 to TRBJ2-1, with D unclear. The CDR3 is 15 amino acids. Germline lookup yields CDR1 SGHVS and CDR2 FNYEAQ. Trimming removed 2 bases at V and 3 bases at J, with 11 bases between. CDR3 DNA sequence: TGTGCCAGCAGCTTAACGACTCATCACTACAATGAGCAGTTCTTC. Amino acid sequence: CASSLTTHHYNEQFF.

This clone was found a few times. V and J are TRBV7-9 and TRBJ2-7; TRBD1 agrees at 7 bases. CDR1 and CDR2 from the germline V gene are SEHNR and FQNEAQ (reference sequence). Losses at the gene ends were 5 bases for V and 0 bases for J; bases not matched to a gene: 10. The CDR3 is 16 residues long. In DNA, the CDR3 is TGTGCCAGCAGCCTTCCGAGGGGGCTCCCCTCCTACGAGCAGTACTTC. It specifies CASSLPRGLPSYEQYF.

The chain combines TRBV7-3 with TRBJ2-3; 7 bases fit TRBD2. Germline assignment: CDR1 SGHTA and CDR2 FQGTGA. V was pared by 5 bases and J by 3 bases, with 8 bases of the junction left unmatched. This CDR3 contains 15 residues. The CDR3 here is CASSRGLGVTDTQYF. The CDR3 DNA is TGTGCCAGCAGCCGCGGACTAGGGGTAACAGATACGCAGTATTTT.

This chain links TRBV28 with TRBJ2-7; 7 bases align to TRBD2. The CDR3 sequence is 17 residues long. Per the germline V gene, CDR1 is MDHEN and CDR2 is SYDVKM. Germline trimming cut 4 bases from V and 2 bases from J; bases unmatched to any gene: 14. The CDR3 bases are TGTGCCAGCAGTTCATCAGGAGAGGGAGGGGTTGCCTACGAGCAGTACTTC. Amino acid sequence: CASSSSGEGGVAYEQYF.

V usage is TRBV7-2 and J usage is TRBJ1-1; D is unclear. The germline gives CDR1 SGHTA, CDR2 FQGNSA. CDR3 length: 13 amino acids. Trimming cost V 1 base and J 7 bases, with 10 bases left between them. The CDR3 DNA follows: TGTGCCAGCAGCTTAGACTCATTAAGTGAAGCTTTCTTT. It yields the protein CASSLDSLSEAFF. The complete variable domain, with remaining parts taken from reference TRBV7-2 and TRBJ1-1, reads GAGVSQSPSNKVTEKGKDVELRCDPISGHTALYWYRQSLGQGLEFLIYFQGNSAPDKSGLPSDRFSAERTGGSVSTLTIQRTQQEDSAVYLCASSLDSLSEAFFGQGTRLTVV.

The V gene is TRBV12-3 or TRBV12-4, the J gene TRBJ2-3; tentatively, D is TRBD2 (5 bases). Deletions cut 6 bases from V and 1 base from J, with 8 bases between. The CDR3 sequence is 13 residues long. Here the CDR3 reads CASSWRGTDTQYF. The CDR3 nucleotides read TGTGCCAGCAGCTGGCGGGGCACAGATACGCAGTATTTT.

This chain links TRBV5-8 with TRBJ2-7; perhaps TRBD2 as D (7 bases). CDR1 SGHTS and CDR2 YDEGEE come from the germline V gene. V gave up 0 bases and J gave up 3 bases, with 10 bases separating them. This CDR3 region has 14 residues. CDR3 amino acids: CASSLGGGRYEQYF. The CDR3 DNA is TGTGCCAGCAGCTTGGGCGGGGGCCGCTACGAGCAGTACTTC.

This chain links TRBV7-9 with TRBJ1-5; a weak D match, TRBD1 (5 bases). Looked up from germline, CDR1 is SEHNR and CDR2 is FQNEAQ (reference sequence). This CDR3 contains 12 residues. V shed 2 bases and J shed 6 bases, with 5 bases lying between them. The CDR3, as DNA: TGTGCCAGCAGCTTAAGGGGTCAGCCCCAGCATTTT. Translated: CASSLRGQPQHF. The full variable domain, in which reference TRBV7-9 and TRBJ1-5 provide the parts outside the CDR3, is DTGVSQNPRHKITKRGQNVTFRCDPISEHNRLYWYRQTLGQGPEFLTYFQNEAQLEKSRLLSDRFSAERPKGSFSTLEIQRTEQGDSAMYLCASSLRGQPQHFGDGTRLSIL.

The chain joins TRBV2 to TRBJ2-1; TRBD1 aligns across 10 bases. Germline-derived CDR1 and CDR2 are SNHLY and FYNNEI. Unmatched junction bases numbered 1, after V lost 6 bases and J lost 5 bases. CDR3 size: 13 residues. CDR3 in amino acids: CASRGTGDNEQFF. The CDR3 region has the DNA TGTGCCAGCAGGGGGACAGGGGACAATGAGCAGTTCTTC.

The chain couples TRBV5-5 to TRBJ2-7; 9 bases line up with TRBD1. CDR3 length equals 15 residues. Germline V gene sequence: CDR1 SGHKS, CDR2 YYEKEE (reference sequence). V lost 0 bases to trimming and J lost 3 bases; unmatched junction nucleotides: 4. CDR3 loop: CASSLGTGVGYEQYF. The CDR3 region has the DNA TGTGCCAGCAGCTTGGGGACAGGGGTTGGCTACGAGCAGTACTTC. The complete variable domain, with remaining parts taken from reference TRBV5-5 and TRBJ2-7, reads DAGVTQSPTHLIKTRGQQVTLRCSPISGHKSVSWYQQVLGQGPQFIFQYYEKEERGRGNFPDRFSARQFPNYSSELNVNALLLGDSALYLCASSLGTGVGYEQYFGPGTRLTVT.

As for this clone: In the same sample, other DNA sequences code for this CDR3. V gene TRBV28 combines with J gene TRBJ1-5; no clear D. The CDR3 runs 12 residues. Trimming took 6 bases from V and 0 from J, leaving 3 bases between them. CDR1 and CDR2 (germline): MDHEN, SYDVKM. CDR3: CASRYSNQPQHF. The CDR3 region has the DNA TGTGCCAGCAGATATAGCAATCAGCCCCAGCATTTT.

The J gene is TRBJ1-2, the V gene TRBV30; 8 bases line up with TRBD1. The CDR3 runs 13 residues. V gave up 1 base and J gave up 7 bases; unmatched junction bases: 5. Per the germline V gene, CDR1 is GTSNPN and CDR2 is SVGIG (reference sequence). The chain's CDR3 is CAWSGDRGFGYTF. As DNA, the CDR3 is TGTGCCTGGAGTGGCGACAGGGGATTTGGCTACACCTTC.

The chain combines TRBV15 with TRBJ1-6, with TRBD1 identical over 7 bases. Germline V gene sequence: CDR1 LNHNV, CDR2 YYDKDF (reference sequence). J lost 7 bases, V lost 6 bases, and 6 bases had no gene match. This CDR3 contains 14 residues. CDR3 sequence reads: CATSDRVTNSPLHF. As DNA, the CDR3 is TGTGCCACCAGTGACAGGGTCACGAATTCACCCCTCCACTTT. The full variable domain, its missing parts supplied by reference TRBV15 and TRBJ1-6, is DAMVIQNPRYQVTQFGKPVTLSCSQTLNHNVMYWYQQKSSQAPKLLFHYYDKDFNNEADTPDNFQSRRPNTSFCFLDIRSPGLGDTAMYLCATSDRVTNSPLHFGNGTRLTVT.

The chain uses TRBV6-6 and TRBJ1-2; no firm D call. CDR1 is MNHNY and CDR2 is SVGAGI in the germline V gene (reference sequence). The CDR3 covers 12 residues. V was shortened by 6 bases and J by 8 bases, with 13 bases between the two germline ends. In nucleotides, the CDR3 is TGTGCCAGCAGACAGCCGGGATGGGGCTACACCTTC. Protein sequence: CASRQPGWGYTF.